This T cell receptor beta chain was recorded in a study of T cells in Graves' hyperthyroidism and ophthalmopathy. V was shortened by 1 base and J by 5 bases, with 10 bases between the two germline ends. The CDR3 runs to 14 residues. Germline CDR1 KGHDR, CDR2 SFDVKD. Thyroid ultrasound and orbital computed tomography, with clinical symptoms and serum thyroxine and TRAb, informed diagnoses. This clonotype was counted many times. Its antigen is undetermined. RNA transcripts provided the source from which TCR beta CDR3 regions were amplified. HTBI primers drove first-round RT-PCR of the TCR CDR3. MiXCR was run by TCRdb on the multiplex PCR reads, yielding one entry per CDR3 protein. The sample carries about 660,000 distinct CDR3 sequences, just under 45% recorded once. Findings of the study overall: Within blood appeared most thyroid clonotypes that had expanded above 0.001. Ophthalmopathy and stable hyperthyroidism were told apart by a 13 V-J model.

The source material was peripheral blood or thyroid tissue (not recorded which). The chain recombines TRBV24-1 with TRBJ2-5; D not resolved. The source is an adult man with Graves' disease, either hyperthyroidism or ophthalmopathy (not recorded which). The chain's CDR3 is CATSDFGQDETQYF. Here the CDR3 DNA reads TGTGCCACCAGTGATTTTGGGCAAGATGAGACCCAGTACTTC.